The present T cell receptor beta chain was sequenced within a study of Graves' ophthalmopathy and Graves' hyperthyroidism. Study-level findings and limits: The model reached about 66% sensitivity and 72.22% specificity for predicting ophthalmopathy progression.

From fresh peripheral blood, 10 ml in volume, the PBMCs were obtained. Amplification from RNA transcripts yielded the TCR beta CDR3 regions. First-round RT-PCR employed HTBI primers, with a second-round multiplex PCR after it. In TCRdb, the multiplex PCR reads were re-called with MiXCR into one record per CDR3 protein. The table records hundreds of thousands of distinct CDR3 sequences, 20% to 25% of them present only once. With regard to this clonotype: Antigen: not known.

V lost 6 bases and J 4 bases, leaving 24 bases between the germline ends. The germline V gene encodes CDR1 MDHEN and CDR2 SYDVKM. This CDR3 is built from 17 residues. The gene calls are TRBV28 and TRBJ2-5; D may be TRBD1 (5 bases). The clonotype originates from a woman aged 18 to 35 with stable Graves' hyperthyroidism. Sequencing was performed on peripheral blood. CDR3 bases: TGTGCCAGCAGCATTATAGGGGCCCAGGGCTTCGGAGAGACCCAGTACTTC. Protein product: CASSIIGAQGFGETQYF.